This record looks at one T cell receptor beta chain sequence and its context. Its antigen has not been determined. The record has no base qualities; no much larger clone is one base away. The donors were healthy, HIV-negative adults who had no recently reported acute infections or vaccinations. Every donor was a Caucasian adult residing in Nashville, Tennessee, USA. CD4+ T cells were enriched through magnetic negative selection, after which naive cells were positively selected on CD45RA and the remaining negative fraction served as the memory subset. Blood was obtained by leukapheresis, after which PBMCs were separated by Ficoll-Histopaque density gradient centrifugation and cryopreserved in liquid nitrogen vapor phase. Analytical flow cytometry was used to check the purity and quantity of each magnetically sorted T cell population. Genomic DNA was isolated from every sorted fraction and measured by UV absorbance on a Nanodrop 2000c.

From the germline V gene, CDR1 is MDHEN and CDR2 is SYDVKM. The CDR3 runs 13 amino acids, cysteine and phenylalanine included. This entry keeps only the CDR3 DNA: 39 bases, framed from base 1. Clipping removes 7 bases from V and 4 bases from J, with 6 as the unmatched junction base count. This sample stems from a study of shared clonotypes between healthy human individuals (dated by TCRdb to the early 2020s). Notes on the research overall: The cohort comprised a couple of women and a few men aged 18 to 49 years. To estimate repertoire size and how much clonotypes are shared between individuals, the study performed deep sequencing of blood TCR repertoires from a handful of healthy adults. Each donor's leukapheresis produced roughly between about 0.9 and 9.5 billion PBMCs. Different laboratories and diverse techniques were used to prepare libraries and sequence TCR repertoires, to increase sequencing depth and limit assay-specific biases. Per donor, three plates each were used for CD4 naive and CD4 memory, two for CD8 naive, and one for CD8 memory. Overall study outcomes, separate from this receptor: Sampling was limited to blood, and TCR repertoires in tissue likely differ from TCR repertoires in blood. The genetic and exposure-history diversity represented was limited by the small number of donors. Clonotypes shared by all four sorted-subset donors showed higher generation probabilities than non-shared clonotypes. Based on pairwise subsampling, the degree of clonotype sharing among donors was expected to be affected by sequencing depth. Naive subsets generally had larger estimated clonotype richness than memory subsets did. When a handful of donors were compared, the shared fraction of clonotypes was around 5% for naive CD4, around 3.6% for naive CD8, more than 2% for memory CD4, and roughly 0.4% for memory CD8. Even with the large sequencing depth, rarefaction of the sorted-subset datasets indicated that sequencing was incomplete.

Using the deep immunoSEQ assay, TCR CDR3 regions were amplified from genomic DNA by multiplex PCR. For each cell subset, the extracted genomic DNA was distributed evenly across all wells of several immunoSEQ 96-well plates, and each plate served as one replicate. Each replicate PCR for sorted subsets received roughly 0.2 ug genomic DNA, equal to about 30,000 T cell genomes. Purified libraries were quantified with a Qubit 3.0 fluorometer, sized on a Bioanalyzer 2100, and re-quantified with the KAPA Library Quantification kit. Every immunoSEQ 96-well plate was sequenced on a separate single-read 150-cycle Illumina NextSeq 550 flow cell. On the authors' methods: Because only junctional sequences without quality scores were contained in the immunoSEQ output, filtering matching that applied to full-length reads could not be performed. To assign V/J genes and CDR3, sequences were annotated against IMGT germline references using PyIR, a Python wrapper for IgBLAST v1.9. Reads were removed for weak V/J assignments (E-value above 1e-6), missing CDR3, stop codons, out-of-frame junctions, or ambiguous translated residues. V3J clonotypes were defined as sequences sharing an identical inferred V gene, J gene, and CDR3 amino acid sequence. The percentage overlap between two repertoires was calculated by dividing the number of shared unique clonotypes by the size of the smaller repertoire. RTK rarefaction, the Chao1 estimator, and Recon v2.1 estimates of unobserved clonotypes were used to assess repertoire richness. OLGA was used to compute generation probabilities for all TCRbeta clonotypes that the gDNA method yielded from a few donors. TCRdb mirrors the immuneACCESS table, restricted to in-frame sequences. Some clones are absent from its copies; in checked studies, under half trace to an unresolved V gene, and the reason for the others is unknown. The V and J calls and clone size come from that table; D and trimming were worked out from the DNA. This sample gives more than 2 million clones in total; roughly 94% of them show up just once. 0.13% of the sample is held by the ten biggest clonotypes.

The sequenced material came from naive CD4+ T cells sorted from blood. What this sample's cell subset or site label stands for: CD45RA+ positively selected. This sequence uses TRBV28 and TRBJ1-2, with TRBD1 identical over 7 junction bases. This clonotype was obtained from a man aged 18 to 30 in good health. The base sequence is TGTGCCAGCACCTCAGGGGGGTTCTATGGCTACACCTTC. This encodes CASTSGGFYGYTF.